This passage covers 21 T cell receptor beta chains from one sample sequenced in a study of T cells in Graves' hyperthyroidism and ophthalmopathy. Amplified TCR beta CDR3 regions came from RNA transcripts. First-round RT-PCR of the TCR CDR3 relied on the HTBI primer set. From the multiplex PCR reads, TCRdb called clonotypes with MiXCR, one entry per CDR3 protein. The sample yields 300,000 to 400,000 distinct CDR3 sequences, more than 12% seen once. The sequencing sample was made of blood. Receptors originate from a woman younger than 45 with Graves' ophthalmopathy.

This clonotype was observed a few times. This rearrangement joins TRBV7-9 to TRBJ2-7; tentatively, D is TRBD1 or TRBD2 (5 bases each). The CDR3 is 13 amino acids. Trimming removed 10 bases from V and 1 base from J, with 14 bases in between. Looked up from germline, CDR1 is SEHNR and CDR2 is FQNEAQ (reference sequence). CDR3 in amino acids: CAILGDGSYEQYF. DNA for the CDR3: TGTGCCATTTTAGGGGACGGTTCCTACGAGCAGTACTTC. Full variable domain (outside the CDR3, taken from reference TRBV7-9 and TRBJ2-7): DTGVSQNPRHKITKRGQNVTFRCDPISEHNRLYWYRQTLGQGPEFLTYFQNEAQLEKSRLLSDRFSAERPKGSFSTLEIQRTEQGDSAMYLCAILGDGSYEQYFGPGTRLTVT.

As DNA, the CDR3 is TGCAGTGCGAGCCCCCCGAGGGGGAGGAATTCACCCCTCCACTTT. Translation gives CSASPPRGRNSPLHF. The rearrangement links TRBV20-1 to TRBJ1-6; D perhaps matches TRBD1 (6 bases). V was clipped by 6 bases and J by 7 bases, with 19 bases between them. The CDR3 covers 15 residues. Germline lookup yields CDR1 DFQATT and CDR2 SNEGSKA (reference sequence).

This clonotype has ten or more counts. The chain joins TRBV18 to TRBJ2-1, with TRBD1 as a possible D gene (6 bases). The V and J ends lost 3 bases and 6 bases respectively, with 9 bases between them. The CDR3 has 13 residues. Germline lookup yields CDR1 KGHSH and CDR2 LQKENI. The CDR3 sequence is CASSPGQTNEQFF. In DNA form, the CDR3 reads TGTGCCAGCTCACCCGGACAGACCAATGAGCAGTTCTTC.

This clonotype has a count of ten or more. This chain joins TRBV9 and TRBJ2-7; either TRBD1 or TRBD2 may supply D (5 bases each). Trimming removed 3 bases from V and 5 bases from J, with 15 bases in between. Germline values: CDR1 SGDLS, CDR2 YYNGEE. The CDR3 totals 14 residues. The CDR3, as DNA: TGTGCCAGCAGCGCTACGTCGGGGACGGACGAGCAGTACTTC. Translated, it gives CASSATSGTDEQYF.

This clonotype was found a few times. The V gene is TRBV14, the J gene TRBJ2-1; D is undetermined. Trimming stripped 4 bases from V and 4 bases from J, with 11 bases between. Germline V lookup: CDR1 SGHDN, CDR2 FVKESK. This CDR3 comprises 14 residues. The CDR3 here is CASSPSAPYNEQFF. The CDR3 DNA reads TGTGCCAGCAGCCCTTCGGCCCCATACAATGAGCAGTTCTTC.

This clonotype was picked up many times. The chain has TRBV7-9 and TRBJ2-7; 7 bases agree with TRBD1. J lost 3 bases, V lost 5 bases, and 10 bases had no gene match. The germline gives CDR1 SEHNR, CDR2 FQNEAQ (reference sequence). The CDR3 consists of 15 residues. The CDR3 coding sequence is TGTGCCAGCAGCCCTCCCGGGACAGTAGTCTACGAGCAGTACTTC. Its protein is CASSPPGTVVYEQYF.

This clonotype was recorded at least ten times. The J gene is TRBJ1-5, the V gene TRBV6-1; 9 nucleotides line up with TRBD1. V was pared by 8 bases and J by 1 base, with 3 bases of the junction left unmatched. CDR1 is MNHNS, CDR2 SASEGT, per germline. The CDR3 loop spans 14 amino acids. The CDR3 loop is CASETGGSNQPQHF. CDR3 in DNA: TGTGCCAGCGAGACAGGGGGAAGCAATCAGCCCCAGCATTTT.

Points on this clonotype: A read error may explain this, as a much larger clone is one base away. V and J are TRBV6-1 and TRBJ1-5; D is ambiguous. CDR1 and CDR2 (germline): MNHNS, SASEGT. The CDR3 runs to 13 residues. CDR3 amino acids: CPSSEWANQPQHF. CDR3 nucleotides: TGTCCCAGCAGTGAATGGGCGAATCAGCCCCAGCATTTT.

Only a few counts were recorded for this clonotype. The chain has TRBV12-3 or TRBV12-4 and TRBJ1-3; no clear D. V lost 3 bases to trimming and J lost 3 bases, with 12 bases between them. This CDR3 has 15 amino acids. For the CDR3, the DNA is TGTGCCAGCAGTTTGCCCGGGGTCTTTGGAAACACCATATATTTT. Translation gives CASSLPGVFGNTIYF.

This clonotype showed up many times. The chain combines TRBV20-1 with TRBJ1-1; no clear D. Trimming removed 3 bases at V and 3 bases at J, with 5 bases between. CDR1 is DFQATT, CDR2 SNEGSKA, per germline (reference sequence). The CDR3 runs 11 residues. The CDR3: CSARRDTEAFF. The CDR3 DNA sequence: TGCAGTGCTAGGCGGGACACTGAAGCTTTCTTT.

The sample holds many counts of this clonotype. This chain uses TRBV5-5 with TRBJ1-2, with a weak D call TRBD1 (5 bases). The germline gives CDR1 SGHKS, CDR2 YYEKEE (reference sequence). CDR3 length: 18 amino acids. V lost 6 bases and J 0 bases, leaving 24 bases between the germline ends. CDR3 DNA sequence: TGTGCCAGCAACCCGTCCAGGGTCGGTAGTAAGGCTAACTATGGCTACACCTTC. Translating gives CASNPSRVGSKANYGYTF.

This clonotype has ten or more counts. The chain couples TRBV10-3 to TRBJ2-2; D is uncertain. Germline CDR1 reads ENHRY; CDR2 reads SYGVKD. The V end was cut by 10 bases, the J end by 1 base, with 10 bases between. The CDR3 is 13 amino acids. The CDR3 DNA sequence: TGTGCCACCCGAGAGTGGAACACCGGGGAGCTGTTTTTT. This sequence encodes CATREWNTGELFF.

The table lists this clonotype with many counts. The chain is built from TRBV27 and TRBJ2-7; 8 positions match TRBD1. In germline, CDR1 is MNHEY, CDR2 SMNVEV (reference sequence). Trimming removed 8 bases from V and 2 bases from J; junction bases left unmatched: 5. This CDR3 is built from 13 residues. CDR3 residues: CASHGQGPYEQYF. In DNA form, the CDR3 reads TGTGCCAGCCACGGACAGGGCCCCTACGAGCAGTACTTC.

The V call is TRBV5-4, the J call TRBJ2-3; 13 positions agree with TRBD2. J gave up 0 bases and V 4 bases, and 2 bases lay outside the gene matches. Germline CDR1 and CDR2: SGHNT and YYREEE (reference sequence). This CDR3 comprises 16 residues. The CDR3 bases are TGTGCCAGCAGCGGGGGACTAGCGGGGAGCACAGATACGCAGTATTTT. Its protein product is CASSGGLAGSTDTQYF. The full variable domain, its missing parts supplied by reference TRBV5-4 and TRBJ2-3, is ETGVTQSPTHLIKTRGQQVTLRCSSQSGHNTVSWYQQALGQGPQFIFQYYREEENGRGNFPPRFSGLQFPNYSSELNVNALELDDSALYLCASSGGLAGSTDTQYFGPGTRLTVL.

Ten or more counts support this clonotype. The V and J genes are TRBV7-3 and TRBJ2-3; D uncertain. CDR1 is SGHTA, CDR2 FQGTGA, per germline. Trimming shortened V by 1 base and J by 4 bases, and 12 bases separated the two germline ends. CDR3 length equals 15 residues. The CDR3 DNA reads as TGTGCCAGCAGCTTAATGGCCCAGCCCCCAGATACGCAGTATTTT. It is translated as CASSLMAQPPDTQYF. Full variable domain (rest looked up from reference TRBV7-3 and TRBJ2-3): GAGVSQTPSNKVTEKGKYVELRCDPISGHTALYWYRQSLGQGPEFLIYFQGTGAADDSGLPNDRFFAVRPEGSVSTLKIQRTERGDSAVYLCASSLMAQPPDTQYFGPGTRLTVL.

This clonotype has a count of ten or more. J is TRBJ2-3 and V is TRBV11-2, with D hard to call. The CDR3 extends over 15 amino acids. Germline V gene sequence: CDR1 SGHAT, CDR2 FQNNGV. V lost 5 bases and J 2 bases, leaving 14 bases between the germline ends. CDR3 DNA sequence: TGTGCCAGCAGCCGACGAGTTGGGAACACAGATACGCAGTATTTT. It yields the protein CASSRRVGNTDTQYF.

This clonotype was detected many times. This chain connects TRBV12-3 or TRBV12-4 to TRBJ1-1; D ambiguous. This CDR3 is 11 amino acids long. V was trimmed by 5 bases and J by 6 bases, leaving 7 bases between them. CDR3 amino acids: CASSITAEAFF. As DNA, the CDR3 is TGTGCCAGCAGTATAACAGCTGAAGCTTTCTTT.

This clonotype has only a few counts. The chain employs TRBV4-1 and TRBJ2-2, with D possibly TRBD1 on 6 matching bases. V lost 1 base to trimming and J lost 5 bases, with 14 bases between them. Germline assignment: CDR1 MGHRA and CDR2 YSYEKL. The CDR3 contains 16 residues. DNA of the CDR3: TGCGCCAGCAGCCAAGGAATGCAGGGGTATACCGGGGAGCTGTTTTTT. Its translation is CASSQGMQGYTGELFF.

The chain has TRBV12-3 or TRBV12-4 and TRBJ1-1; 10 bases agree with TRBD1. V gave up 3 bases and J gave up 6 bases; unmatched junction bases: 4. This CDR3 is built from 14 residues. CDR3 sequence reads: CASSFDRGRSEAFF. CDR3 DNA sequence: TGTGCCAGCAGTTTTGACAGGGGGCGCTCTGAAGCTTTCTTT.

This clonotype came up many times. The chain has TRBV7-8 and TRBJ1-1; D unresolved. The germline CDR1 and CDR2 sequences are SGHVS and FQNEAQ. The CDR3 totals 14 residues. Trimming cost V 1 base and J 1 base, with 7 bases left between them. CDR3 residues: CASSLVGKNTEAFF. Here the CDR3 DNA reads TGTGCCAGCAGCTTAGTGGGTAAGAACACTGAAGCTTTCTTT.

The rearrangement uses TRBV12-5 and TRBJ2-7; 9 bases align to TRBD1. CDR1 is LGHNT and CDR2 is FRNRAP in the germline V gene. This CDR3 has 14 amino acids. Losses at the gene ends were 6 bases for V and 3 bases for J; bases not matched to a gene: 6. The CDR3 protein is CASGTGTGIYEQYF. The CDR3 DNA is TGTGCTAGTGGAACCGGGACAGGGATCTACGAGCAGTACTTC.